The next 15 T cell receptor beta chains were all read from a single sample in a study of monozygotic twins with inflammatory bowel disease. TCRdb derives one entry per CDR3 protein from the 5' RACE reads, leaving out DNA. This sample's clone table lists about 450,000 distinct CDR3 sequences. Material: blood. These receptors were taken from a human donor with ulcerative colitis or Crohn's disease, or a healthy co-twin of an affected twin (not recorded which).

The chain is built from TRBV6-2 or TRBV6-3 and TRBJ1-6; the D call from TCRdb, TRBD1, cannot be confirmed without DNA. Germline CDR1 is MNHEY and CDR2 is SVGEGT. The CDR3 contains 13 residues. CDR3 amino acids: CASSYVPTGPLHF.

The V call is TRBV19, the J call TRBJ1-2; TCRdb reports TRBD1, a call that lacks DNA to check it against. Germline V gives CDR1 LNHDA, CDR2 SQIVND (reference sequence). This CDR3 spans 13 amino acids. CDR3 protein: CATSGQGARGYTF.

This chain joins TRBV30 and TRBJ1-5. The CDR3 has 13 amino acids. Per the germline V gene, CDR1 is GTSNPN and CDR2 is SVGIG (reference sequence). The CDR3 region is CAWSLQRDQPQHF.

The chain uses TRBV5-4 and TRBJ2-1; lacking DNA, the TRBD1 call made by TCRdb goes unchecked. The CDR3 runs to 14 residues. The germline V gene has CDR1 SGHNT and CDR2 YYREEE (reference sequence). CDR3 sequence: CASSLMGPLVEQFF.

The chain has TRBV18 and TRBJ2-3. Per germline, CDR1 KGHSH and CDR2 LQKENI. This CDR3 is built from 13 residues. CDR3 in amino acids: CASSPPPGDTQYF.

The chain links TRBV30 to TRBJ1-3; TCRdb's D call of TRBD1 is untestable without DNA. CDR1 GTSNPN and CDR2 SVGIG come from the germline V gene (reference sequence). The CDR3 is 13 amino acids. The CDR3: CAWGTGGVNYIYF.

This sequence joins TRBV20-1 and TRBJ1-1; there is no DNA to check the TCRdb D call of TRBD1. The CDR3 spans 16 residues. Per germline, CDR1 DFQATT and CDR2 SNEGSKA (reference sequence). Here the CDR3 reads CSVWPQGGKVWTEAFF.

This rearrangement joins TRBV18 to TRBJ2-1; there is no DNA to check the TCRdb D call of TRBD2. This CDR3 is 17 amino acids long. Germline V gene sequence: CDR1 KGHSH, CDR2 LQKENI. The chain's CDR3 is CASSQTSGSLSYNEQFF.

V is TRBV4-2 and J is TRBJ2-5. This CDR3 is 14 amino acids long. Germline V gene data show CDR1 as LGHNA and CDR2 as YNFKEQ. The CDR3 sequence is CASSQGGAQETQYF.

The genes are TRBV18 and TRBJ1-2. The CDR3 has 12 residues. CDR1 and CDR2 (germline): KGHSH, LQKENI. This CDR3 reads CASSNRSYGYTF. Supplemented by reference TRBV18 and TRBJ1-2, the full variable domain reads NAGVMQNPRHLVRRRGQEARLRCSPMKGHSHVYWYRQLPEEGLKFMVYLQKENIIDESGMPKERFSAEFPKEGPSILRIQQVVRGDSAAYFCASSNRSYGYTFGSGTRLTVV.

This chain uses TRBV6-5 with TRBJ2-7; no DNA is available, so the TRBD1 call from TCRdb remains unchecked. Germline V gene data show CDR1 as MNHEY and CDR2 as SVGAGI. The CDR3 is 18 residues long. CDR3 loop: CASKGGTAISLLGYEQYF.

The V call is TRBV5-1, the J call TRBJ2-7; there is no DNA to check the TCRdb D call of TRBD2. The CDR3 is 16 residues long. Per germline, CDR1 SGHRS and CDR2 YFSETQ. Here the CDR3 reads CASSRDGTSDSYEQYF.

The V call is TRBV7-9, the J call TRBJ1-3. The CDR3 runs 14 residues. CDR1 is SEHNR and CDR2 is FQNEAQ in the germline V gene (reference sequence). The CDR3 region is CASRGGGPGNTIYF. The full variable domain, completed using reference TRBV7-9 and TRBJ1-3, is DTGVSQNPRHKITKRGQNVTFRCDPISEHNRLYWYRQTLGQGPEFLTYFQNEAQLEKSRLLSDRFSAERPKGSFSTLEIQRTEQGDSAMYLCASRGGGPGNTIYFGEGSWLTVV.

The gene calls are TRBV6-5 and TRBJ2-1; TCRdb's assignment of TRBD1 cannot be checked, as there is no DNA. CDR1 and CDR2 from the germline V gene are MNHEY and SVGAGI. There are 15 residues in the CDR3. This CDR3 reads CASSYPRRGGNEQFF.

The gene calls are TRBV3-1 and TRBJ1-5. Germline V gene lookup returns CDR1 LGHDT and CDR2 YNNKEL (reference sequence). There are 14 residues in the CDR3. Here the CDR3 reads CASSQGGSVQPQHF.